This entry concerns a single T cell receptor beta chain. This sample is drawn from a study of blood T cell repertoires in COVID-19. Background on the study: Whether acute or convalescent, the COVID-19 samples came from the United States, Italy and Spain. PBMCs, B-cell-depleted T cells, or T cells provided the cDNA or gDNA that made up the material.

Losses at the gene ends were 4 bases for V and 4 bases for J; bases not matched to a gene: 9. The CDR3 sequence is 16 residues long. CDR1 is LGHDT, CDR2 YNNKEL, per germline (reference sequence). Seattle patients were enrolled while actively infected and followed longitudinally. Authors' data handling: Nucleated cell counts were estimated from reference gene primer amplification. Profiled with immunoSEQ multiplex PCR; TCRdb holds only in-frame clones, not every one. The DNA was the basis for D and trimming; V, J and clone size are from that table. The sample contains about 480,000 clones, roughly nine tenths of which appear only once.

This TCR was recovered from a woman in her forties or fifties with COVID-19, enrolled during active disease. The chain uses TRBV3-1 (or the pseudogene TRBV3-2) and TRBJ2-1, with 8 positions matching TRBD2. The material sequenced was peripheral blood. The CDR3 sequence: CASSPRAGGAYNEQFF. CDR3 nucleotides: TGTGCCAGCAGCCCCAGGGCGGGGGGAGCTTACAATGAGCAGTTCTTC.